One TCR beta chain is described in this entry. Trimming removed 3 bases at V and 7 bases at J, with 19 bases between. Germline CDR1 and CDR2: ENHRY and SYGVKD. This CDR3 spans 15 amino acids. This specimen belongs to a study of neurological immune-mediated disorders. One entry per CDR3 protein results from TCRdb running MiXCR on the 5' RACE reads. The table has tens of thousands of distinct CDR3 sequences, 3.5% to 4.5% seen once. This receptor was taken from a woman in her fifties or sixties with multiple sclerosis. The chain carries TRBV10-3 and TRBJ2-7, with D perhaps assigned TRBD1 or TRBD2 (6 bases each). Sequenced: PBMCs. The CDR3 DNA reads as TGTGCCATCAGTGACAAGGGGGGACCGGGGGTGGAGCAGTACTTC. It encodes CAISDKGGPGVEQYF.